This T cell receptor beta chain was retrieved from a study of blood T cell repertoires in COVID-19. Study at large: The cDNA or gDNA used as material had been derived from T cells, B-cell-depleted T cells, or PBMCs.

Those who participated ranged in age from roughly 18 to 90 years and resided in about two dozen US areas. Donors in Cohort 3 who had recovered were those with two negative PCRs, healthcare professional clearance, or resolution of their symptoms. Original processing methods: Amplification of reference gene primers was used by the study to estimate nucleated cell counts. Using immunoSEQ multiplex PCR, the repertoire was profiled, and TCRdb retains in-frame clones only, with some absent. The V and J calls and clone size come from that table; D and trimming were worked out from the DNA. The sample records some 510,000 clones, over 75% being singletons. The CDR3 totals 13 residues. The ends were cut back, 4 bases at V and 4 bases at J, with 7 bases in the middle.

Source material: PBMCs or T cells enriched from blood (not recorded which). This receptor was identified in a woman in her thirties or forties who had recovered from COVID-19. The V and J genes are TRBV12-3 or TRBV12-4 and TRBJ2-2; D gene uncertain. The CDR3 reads CASSSPFTGELFF. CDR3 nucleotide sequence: TGTGCCAGCAGTTCCCCGTTCACCGGGGAGCTGTTTTTT.